Listed below are T cell receptor beta chains from one sample, sequenced in a study of blood T cell repertoires in COVID-19. Sequencing was performed with immunoSEQ multiplex PCR; in TCRdb, only in-frame clones are kept and a portion is missing. The sample has under 200,000 clones; around 89% are singletons. Input material: peripheral blood. These receptors came from a man aged 50 to 59 who had recovered from COVID-19. The CDR3 runs from the conserved cysteine through the conserved F or W. The D gene is left open where the match is weak. Size is omitted from some rows. Given values are once, few, many or a class for expanded clones.

d_call: .
v_call: TRBV6-5
j_call: TRBJ2-7
clone_size: once
cdr3_nt: TGTGCCAGCAGGTTAACCGGGACTTCGACCTACGAGCAGTACTTC
cdr3_aa: CASRLTGTSTYEQYF

d_call: TRBD2
v_call: TRBV7-6
j_call: TRBJ2-5
clone_size: .
cdr3_nt: TGTGCCAGCAGCTTAGCCGCGGGAGGGGTGGAGACCCAGTACTTC
cdr3_aa: CASSLAAGGVETQYF

d_call: TRBD1
v_call: TRBV24-1
j_call: TRBJ2-4
clone_size: .
cdr3_nt: TGTGCCACCAGTGACTCAGGGGGCGCCTATACCAAAAACATTCAGTACTTC
cdr3_aa: CATSDSGGAYTKNIQYF

d_call: .
v_call: TRBV7-8
j_call: TRBJ2-7
clone_size: .
cdr3_nt: TGTGCCAGCAGCTTAGGCGGGGCGCCCTACGAGCAGTACTTC
cdr3_aa: CASSLGGAPYEQYF

d_call: .
v_call: TRBV19
j_call: TRBJ2-1
clone_size: once
cdr3_nt: TGTGCCAGTAGTATACGGAATGAGCAGTTCTTC
cdr3_aa: CASSIRNEQFF

d_call: .
v_call: TRBV3-1/TRBV3-2
j_call: TRBJ2-1
clone_size: .
cdr3_nt: TGTGCCAGCAGCCAAGTAGGGGGAGTTAATGAGCAGTTCTTC
cdr3_aa: CASSQVGGVNEQFF

d_call: .
v_call: TRBV6-5
j_call: TRBJ2-7
clone_size: .
cdr3_nt: TGTGCCAGCAGTTACTCGGGTTTACAGTACGAGCAGTACTTC
cdr3_aa: CASSYSGLQYEQYF

d_call: .
v_call: TRBV6-5
j_call: TRBJ2-2
clone_size: .
cdr3_nt: TGTGCCAGCCCCAAAGCGGGACACCGGACAGGGGAGCTGTTTTTT
cdr3_aa: CASPKAGHRTGELFF

d_call: .
v_call: TRBV6-5
j_call: TRBJ1-4
clone_size: .
cdr3_nt: TGTGCCAGCAGTTACTCGTCTACAGGGTCAAGTGAAAAACTGTTTTTT
cdr3_aa: CASSYSSTGSSEKLFF

d_call: .
v_call: TRBV5-4
j_call: TRBJ2-7
clone_size: .
cdr3_nt: TGTGCCAGCAGCTTAGAGCAAACTGGCTCCTACGAGCAGTACTTC
cdr3_aa: CASSLEQTGSYEQYF

d_call: .
v_call: TRBV14
j_call: TRBJ2-7
clone_size: .
cdr3_nt: TGTGCCAGCAGCCAATTCCAGGGTTCCTTTACGTCGAGGTACTTC
cdr3_aa: CASSQFQGSFTSRYF

d_call: TRBD2
v_call: TRBV2
j_call: TRBJ2-1
clone_size: .
cdr3_nt: TGTGCCAGCAGGCCCACTAGCGGGTACAATGAGCAGTTCTTC
cdr3_aa: CASRPTSGYNEQFF

d_call: .
v_call: TRBV4-3
j_call: TRBJ1-2
clone_size: .
cdr3_nt: TGCGCCAGCAGCCAAACAGATGCTAACTATGGCTACACCTTC
cdr3_aa: CASSQTDANYGYTF

d_call: .
v_call: TRBV18
j_call: TRBJ2-5
clone_size: .
cdr3_nt: TGTGCCAGCTCACCCGCGACAGTTCAAGAGACCCAGTACTTC
cdr3_aa: CASSPATVQETQYF

d_call: .
v_call: TRBV5-4
j_call: TRBJ2-7
clone_size: once
cdr3_nt: TGTGCCAGCAGCTTGGGGGGGGTGATTATTGGCGAGCAGTACTTC
cdr3_aa: CASSLGGVIIGEQYF

d_call: TRBD1
v_call: TRBV7-8
j_call: TRBJ1-5
clone_size: .
cdr3_nt: TGTGCCAGCAGCCGGGACAGGGCTAACAATCAGCCCCAGCATTTT
cdr3_aa: CASSRDRANNQPQHF

d_call: .
v_call: TRBV7-9
j_call: TRBJ2-5
clone_size: .
cdr3_nt: TGTGCCAGCAGCTTAGCCGTCCGCGGAGAGACCCAGTACTTC
cdr3_aa: CASSLAVRGETQYF

d_call: .
v_call: TRBV6-5
j_call: TRBJ1-4
clone_size: .
cdr3_nt: TGTGCCAGCAGTTACGTCAGGCCTCCTAATGAAAAACTGTTTTTT
cdr3_aa: CASSYVRPPNEKLFF

d_call: .
v_call: TRBV28
j_call: TRBJ1-2
clone_size: .
cdr3_nt: TGTGCCAGCAGTCAGGGTAACTATGGCTACACCTTC
cdr3_aa: CASSQGNYGYTF

d_call: TRBD2
v_call: TRBV13
j_call: TRBJ2-1
clone_size: once
cdr3_nt: TGTGCCAGCAGCTCGCGGCGGGCTAGCGGGAGTCATGAGCAGTTCTTC
cdr3_aa: CASSSRRASGSHEQFF

d_call: .
v_call: TRBV13
j_call: TRBJ1-1
clone_size: .
cdr3_nt: TGTGCCAGCAGCTTGGGCGGGTGGACTGAAGCTTTCTTT
cdr3_aa: CASSLGGWTEAFF

d_call: TRBD2
v_call: TRBV19
j_call: TRBJ2-7
clone_size: .
cdr3_nt: TGTGCCAGTAAGGGGACTAGCGGGAGAGTCCACGAGCAGTACTTC
cdr3_aa: CASKGTSGRVHEQYF

d_call: .
v_call: TRBV19
j_call: TRBJ2-1
clone_size: .
cdr3_nt: TGTGCCAGTAGTAGCCGGGACACCAAGTCCTACAATGAGCAGTTCTTC
cdr3_aa: CASSSRDTKSYNEQFF

d_call: .
v_call: TRBV21-1
j_call: TRBJ2-5
clone_size: once
cdr3_nt: TGTGCCAGCAGCAGCCGGGACAGGGAGGGGGAGACCCAGTACTTC
cdr3_aa: CASSSRDREGETQYF

d_call: TRBD1
v_call: TRBV2
j_call: TRBJ2-3
clone_size: .
cdr3_nt: TGTGCCAGCAGTTTAGGGACAGGGCGAACAGATACGCAGTATTTT
cdr3_aa: CASSLGTGRTDTQYF

d_call: TRBD1
v_call: TRBV6-1
j_call: TRBJ2-3
clone_size: .
cdr3_nt: TGTGCCAGCAGTGAAGGTGTTCGGACAGGCTTCACAGATACGCAGTATTTT
cdr3_aa: CASSEGVRTGFTDTQYF

d_call: .
v_call: TRBV24-1
j_call: TRBJ1-2
clone_size: .
cdr3_nt: TGTGCCACCAGTGACCAGGGGTATGGCTACACCTTC
cdr3_aa: CATSDQGYGYTF

d_call: TRBD1
v_call: TRBV6-5
j_call: TRBJ1-1
clone_size: .
cdr3_nt: TGTGCCAGCAGGGCAGGGGGCTACACTGAAGCTTTCTTT
cdr3_aa: CASRAGGYTEAFF

d_call: .
v_call: TRBV6-5
j_call: TRBJ2-3
clone_size: .
cdr3_nt: TGTGCCAGCAGTTACTCGGCAGGGGTTAGCACAGATACGCAGTATTTT
cdr3_aa: CASSYSAGVSTDTQYF

d_call: .
v_call: TRBV19
j_call: TRBJ2-2
clone_size: few
cdr3_nt: TGTGCCAGTACGTCCGGGTCGATCGGGGAGCTGTTTTTT
cdr3_aa: CASTSGSIGELFF

d_call: TRBD1
v_call: TRBV29-1
j_call: TRBJ1-1
clone_size: .
cdr3_nt: TGCAGCGTTGAAGCAGGGGGCTTTTCTGAAGCTTTCTTT
cdr3_aa: CSVEAGGFSEAFF

d_call: .
v_call: TRBV27
j_call: TRBJ1-2
clone_size: .
cdr3_nt: TGTGCCAGCAGGGGGACACTGGACTATGGCTACACCTTC
cdr3_aa: CASRGTLDYGYTF

d_call: TRBD2
v_call: TRBV3-1/TRBV3-2
j_call: TRBJ2-1
clone_size: many
cdr3_nt: TGTGCCAGCAGCCAGAAAGCGGGAGGGGGGGACAATGAGCAGTTCTTC
cdr3_aa: CASSQKAGGGDNEQFF

d_call: .
v_call: TRBV27
j_call: TRBJ2-7
clone_size: .
cdr3_nt: TGTGCCAGCTGGGGTTATAGGCGGGGACTTTCCGAGCAGTACTTC
cdr3_aa: CASWGYRRGLSEQYF

d_call: .
v_call: TRBV24-1
j_call: TRBJ1-1
clone_size: .
cdr3_nt: TGTGCCACCAGTGGGGGGGTAGGGACTGAAGCTTTCTTT
cdr3_aa: CATSGGVGTEAFF

d_call: TRBD1
v_call: TRBV7-9
j_call: TRBJ1-4
clone_size: .
cdr3_nt: TGTGCCAGCAGCTTGGGGACAGCAATTAATGAAAAACTGTTTTTT
cdr3_aa: CASSLGTAINEKLFF

d_call: .
v_call: TRBV6-1
j_call: TRBJ1-5
clone_size: .
cdr3_nt: TGTGCCAGCAGTGAAAGAGAACAGCCAGACCAGCCCCAGCATTTT
cdr3_aa: CASSEREQPDQPQHF

d_call: .
v_call: TRBV3-1/TRBV3-2
j_call: TRBJ1-1
clone_size: .
cdr3_nt: TGTGCCAGCAGCCAAGATCTTGCGGGGAACACTGAAGCTTTCTTT
cdr3_aa: CASSQDLAGNTEAFF

d_call: TRBD2
v_call: TRBV9
j_call: TRBJ2-2
clone_size: .
cdr3_nt: TGTGCCAGCAGCGTAGCCCCAGCGGGAGGTTTGAACACCGGGGAGCTGTTTTTT
cdr3_aa: CASSVAPAGGLNTGELFF

d_call: TRBD1
v_call: TRBV7-7
j_call: TRBJ2-5
clone_size: .
cdr3_nt: TGTGCCAGCAGCCTAAATACAGGGGGCGGGGAGACCCAGTACTTC
cdr3_aa: CASSLNTGGGETQYF

d_call: TRBD1
v_call: TRBV5-1
j_call: TRBJ1-1
clone_size: once
cdr3_nt: TGCGCCAGCAGCCGCGGAACAGGGGGCGGAGGGAACACTGAAGCTTTCTTT
cdr3_aa: CASSRGTGGGGNTEAFF

d_call: TRBD1
v_call: TRBV6-6
j_call: TRBJ1-1
clone_size: .
cdr3_nt: TGTGTCAGCAGTAATTCCGACAGGGGGCTCGACACTGAAGCTTTCTTT
cdr3_aa: CVSSNSDRGLDTEAFF

d_call: .
v_call: TRBV10-3
j_call: TRBJ2-2
clone_size: few
cdr3_nt: TGTGCCATCAGTGAAGGGGTTACGAACACCGGGGAGCTGTTTTTT
cdr3_aa: CAISEGVTNTGELFF

d_call: .
v_call: TRBV14
j_call: TRBJ1-2
clone_size: .
cdr3_nt: TGTGCCAGCAGGGGAGCGGCCTATGGCTACACCTTC
cdr3_aa: CASRGAAYGYTF

d_call: .
v_call: TRBV7-2
j_call: TRBJ2-4
clone_size: .
cdr3_nt: TGTGCCAGCAGCTCGGGGTTCCAAAACATTCAGTACTTC
cdr3_aa: CASSSGFQNIQYF

d_call: TRBD1
v_call: TRBV5-5
j_call: TRBJ2-7
clone_size: .
cdr3_nt: TGTGCCAGCAGTACAGGGGACGCCTACGAGCAGTACTTC
cdr3_aa: CASSTGDAYEQYF

d_call: TRBD1
v_call: TRBV28
j_call: TRBJ1-4
clone_size: .
cdr3_nt: TGTGCCAGCAGCACCGGGACAGGGGGGAGCGAAAAACTGTTTTTT
cdr3_aa: CASSTGTGGSEKLFF

d_call: .
v_call: TRBV6-5
j_call: TRBJ2-3
clone_size: few
cdr3_nt: TGTGCCAGCAGTTCCTATGCGGGGAGCACAGATACGCAGTATTTT
cdr3_aa: CASSSYAGSTDTQYF

d_call: TRBD2
v_call: TRBV19
j_call: TRBJ2-7
clone_size: .
cdr3_nt: TGTGCCAGTAGTATAGCTAGCGGAAGTCCATGGGAGCAGTACTTC
cdr3_aa: CASSIASGSPWEQYF

d_call: TRBD1
v_call: TRBV6-5
j_call: TRBJ1-4
clone_size: .
cdr3_nt: TGTGCCAGCAGTTATGGACAGGTTAATGAAAAACTGTTTTTT
cdr3_aa: CASSYGQVNEKLFF

d_call: TRBD1
v_call: TRBV6-6
j_call: TRBJ2-5
clone_size: .
cdr3_nt: TGTGCCAGCAGCGTAGGGGGCGCGGGTGAGGAGACCCAGTACTTC
cdr3_aa: CASSVGGAGEETQYF

d_call: .
v_call: TRBV7-8
j_call: TRBJ2-5
clone_size: .
cdr3_nt: TGTGCCAGCAGTTTACACAACGCGGGGCCACAGACGGTAGGGACCCAGTACTTC
cdr3_aa: CASSLHNAGPQTVGTQYF

d_call: TRBD2
v_call: TRBV6-5
j_call: TRBJ2-7
clone_size: .
cdr3_nt: TGTGCCAGCAGTTTAGCGGGAGTTTTCCACGAGCAGTACTTC
cdr3_aa: CASSLAGVFHEQYF

d_call: TRBD1
v_call: TRBV18
j_call: TRBJ1-1
clone_size: .
cdr3_nt: TGTGCCAGCTCACCATTTCAGGGGGCTGACACTGAAGCTTTCTTT
cdr3_aa: CASSPFQGADTEAFF

d_call: .
v_call: TRBV27
j_call: TRBJ1-1
clone_size: few
cdr3_nt: TGTGCCAGCAGTTGGGCAGGCCCGAACACTGAAGCTTTCTTT
cdr3_aa: CASSWAGPNTEAFF

d_call: TRBD1
v_call: TRBV7-2
j_call: TRBJ1-5
clone_size: .
cdr3_nt: TGTGCCAGCAGCTTAGACGCAGGGGGTAATCAGCCCCAGCATTTT
cdr3_aa: CASSLDAGGNQPQHF

d_call: .
v_call: TRBV5-1
j_call: TRBJ1-1
clone_size: .
cdr3_nt: TGCGCCAGCAGCTTGGCCCGCACACCAGATCTGAACACTGAAGCTTTCTTT
cdr3_aa: CASSLARTPDLNTEAFF

d_call: .
v_call: TRBV12-2
j_call: TRBJ2-4
clone_size: .
cdr3_nt: TGTGCAAGTCGCTCAGTTAAGACAGGGGGGTCGGACAAAAACATTCAGTACTTC
cdr3_aa: CASRSVKTGGSDKNIQYF

d_call: TRBD1
v_call: TRBV5-4
j_call: TRBJ2-7
clone_size: .
cdr3_nt: TGTGCCAGCAGGTTGGAGTGGGACAGGGGCGAGCAGTACTTC
cdr3_aa: CASRLEWDRGEQYF

d_call: .
v_call: TRBV6-2/TRBV6-3
j_call: TRBJ2-5
clone_size: few
cdr3_nt: TGTGCCAGCAGTTCCCCGACATTGATCCAAGAGACCCAGTACTTC
cdr3_aa: CASSSPTLIQETQYF